The sequence of this TCR beta chain was determined in a study of T-cell reconstitution after alpha-beta-depleted transplantation in children. Study outcomes and limitations: The main origin of T-cell counts and diversity one year after transplant was newly produced T cells.

With 1 base clipped from V and 5 bases from J, the junction kept 11 bases outside the gene matches. This CDR3 spans 18 amino acids. The V gene's germline CDR1 is LNHNV and CDR2 YYDKDF (reference sequence). As regards this clonotype: Antigen unknown.

TCRbeta library preparation incorporated unique molecular identifiers. TCRdb analysed the PCR reads with MiXCR anew, one entry per CDR3 protein. Here the sample spans hundreds of thousands of distinct CDR3 sequences, around 13% being singletons. The sample consisted of PBMCs, taken before TCRalphabeta/CD19-depleted stem cell transplant. This clonotype was sampled from a girl aged 2-10 years with congenital amegakaryocytic thrombocytopenia, due to receive a stem cell transplant. J is TRBJ2-3 and V is TRBV15, with 11 positions matching TRBD2. The CDR3 DNA reads as TGTGCCACCAGCAGAGGCGAAACTAGCGGGAGACTCCTAGATACGCAGTATTTT. It is translated as CATSRGETSGRLLDTQYF.